This TCR beta chain was profiled in a study of blood T cell repertoires in COVID-19. Study as a whole: T cells, B-cell-depleted T cells, or PBMCs supplied cDNA or gDNA.

The germline gives CDR1 SGHRS, CDR2 YFSETQ. V was clipped by 4 bases and J by 3 bases; unmatched bases: 2. The CDR3 runs 13 residues. Per the authors' pipeline: Amplification of reference gene primers provided the estimated nucleated cell counts. Sequenced by immunoSEQ multiplex PCR; TCRdb stores in-frame clones only, minus some. Clone size and V and J calls were adopted from that table, with D and trimming inferred from the DNA. Among approximately 120,000 clones listed, about 90% were seen once. Of note for this clone: This CDR3 is also generated by other DNA sequences in the sample.

This TCR derives from a human donor in a cohort sampled during active COVID-19. This chain joins TRBV5-1 and TRBJ1-2, with 8 bases fitting TRBD1. The sequencing sample was made of peripheral blood. CDR3 in amino acids: CASSPGQDYGYTF. The DNA of the CDR3 is TGCGCCAGCAGCCCGGGACAGGACTATGGCTACACCTTC. The complete variable domain, with remaining parts taken from reference TRBV5-1 and TRBJ1-2, reads KAGVTQTPRYLIKTRGQQVTLSCSPISGHRSVSWYQQTPGQGLQFLFEYFSETQRNKGNFPGRFSGRQFSNSRSEMNVSTLELGDSALYLCASSPGQDYGYTFGSGTRLTVV.